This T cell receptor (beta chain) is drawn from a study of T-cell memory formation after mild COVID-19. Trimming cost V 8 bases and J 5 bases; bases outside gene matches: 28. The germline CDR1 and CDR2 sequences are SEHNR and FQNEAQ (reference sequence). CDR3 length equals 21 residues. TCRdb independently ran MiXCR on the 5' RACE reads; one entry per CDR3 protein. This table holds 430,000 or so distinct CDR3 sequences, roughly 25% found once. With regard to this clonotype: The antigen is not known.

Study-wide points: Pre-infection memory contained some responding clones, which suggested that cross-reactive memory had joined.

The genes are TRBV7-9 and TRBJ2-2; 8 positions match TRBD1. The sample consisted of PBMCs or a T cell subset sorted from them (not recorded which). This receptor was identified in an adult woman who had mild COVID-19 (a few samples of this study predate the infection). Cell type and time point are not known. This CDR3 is CASGLLRPGLGTGPRTGELFF. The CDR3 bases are TGTGCCAGCGGGCTCTTGAGGCCCGGGCTAGGGACAGGCCCGAGGACCGGGGAGCTGTTTTTT. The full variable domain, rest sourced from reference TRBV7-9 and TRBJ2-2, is DTGVSQNPRHKITKRGQNVTFRCDPISEHNRLYWYRQTLGQGPEFLTYFQNEAQLEKSRLLSDRFSAERPKGSFSTLEIQRTEQGDSAMYLCASGLLRPGLGTGPRTGELFFGEGSRLTVL.